This T cell receptor beta chain was sequenced during a study of post-analysis software for immune sequencing data. Overall study findings and caveats: Roughly 5 TRBV segments were significantly more frequent in patients than in controls. TRBV5-6, TRBV5-1 and TRBV20-1 were among these segments.

Notes on this clonotype: Its antigen is unknown.

Sequencing libraries made from TCR beta cDNA carried unique molecular identifiers. MiXCR, run by TCRdb on the PCR reads, gives a single entry per CDR3 protein. The sample records about 460,000 distinct CDR3 sequences, under 55% being singletons. V was pared by 8 bases and J by 9 bases, with 14 bases of the junction left unmatched. From germline, CDR1 is SQVTM and CDR2 ANQGSEA. This CDR3 is 14 amino acids long. The sequence was collected from a girl under 18 with multiple sclerosis. The specimen sequenced was blood. This chain connects TRBV29-1 to TRBJ2-1, with TRBD2 matching 9 bases. The CDR3 sequence is CSLRPGLALREQFF. CDR3 DNA sequence: TGCAGCCTTCGCCCGGGACTAGCATTACGTGAGCAGTTCTTC.